This T cell receptor (beta chain) derives from a study of OX40 agonist ivuxolimab in advanced cancers. Study overall: The mean age was roughly 60 years, ranging from roughly 23 to 80, with around four fifths of participants male.

Sequenced by immunoSEQ multiplex PCR; TCRdb stores in-frame clones only, minus some. Seen here are about 19,000 clones, roughly 87% observed once, and the top ten hold around half. This CDR3 has 15 amino acids. Trimming cost V 6 bases and J 3 bases, with 17 bases left between them. Per the germline V gene, CDR1 is SQVTM and CDR2 is ANQGSEA. This chain connects TRBV29-1 to TRBJ2-2; D may be TRBD1 or TRBD2 (5 bases each). The starting material was CD4+ or CD8+ T cells sorted from blood, obtained in a trial of the OX40 agonist ivuxolimab. This TCR came from an adult with an advanced solid tumor such as melanoma, head and neck, liver or kidney cancer. In DNA form, the CDR3 reads TGCAGCGTGCAAGGGGAGCAAGAGCACACCGGGGAGCTGTTTTTT. Residues: CSVQGEQEHTGELFF.